A single sample is the source of the 23 T cell receptor beta chains below, sequenced in a study of cytomegalovirus exposure and HLA in healthy donors. PCR primers comprised 60 Vbeta and 13 Jbeta primers. TCRdb keeps only in-frame clones here, not all; method: immunoSEQ multiplex PCR. Of roughly 100,000 clones in the sample, more than 65% are singletons; the top ten hold about a tenth. The source material was PBMCs. These receptors were collected from a woman between 18 and 30 years old in good health and CMV-seropositive.

The V and J genes are TRBV2 and TRBJ1-2; 10 bases line up with TRBD1. The length of the CDR3 is 15 residues. Per germline, CDR1 SNHLY and CDR2 FYNNEI. Trimming took 6 bases from V and 7 from J; bases not matched to a gene: 11. CDR3 in DNA: TGTGCCAGCAGGGGTACCCGACAGGGGGCAGTTGGCTACACCTTC. As protein: CASRGTRQGAVGYTF.

The chain has TRBV19 and TRBJ2-7, with 9 nucleotides matching TRBD1. Per germline, CDR1 LNHDA and CDR2 SQIVND (reference sequence). The CDR3 covers 16 residues. The ends lost 1 base at V and 2 bases at J; junction bases unmatched: 6. The DNA of the CDR3 is TGTGCCAGTAGTATAGGGACAGGGGTCCCAACCTACGAGCAGTACTTC. As protein: CASSIGTGVPTYEQYF.

The gene calls are TRBV29-1 and TRBJ1-2; 8 nucleotides align to TRBD1. The J segment lost 8 bases and the V segment lost 4 bases, leaving 6 bases of the junction unmatched. In germline, CDR1 is SQVTM, CDR2 ANQGSEA. The CDR3 has 12 residues. CDR3 in amino acids: CSVVRTGRGYTF. CDR3 nucleotides: TGCAGCGTTGTAAGGACAGGGCGCGGCTACACCTTC.

This clone was counted between two and nine times. V is TRBV6-5 and J is TRBJ2-7, with 7 bases that match TRBD1. Germline V lookup: CDR1 MNHEY, CDR2 SVGAGI. The CDR3 covers 11 residues. Unmatched junction bases numbered 5, after V lost 10 bases and J lost 5 bases. CDR3 DNA: TGTGCCACCCACCAGGGGGACGAGCAGTACTTC. Translating it yields CATHQGDEQYF.

V gene TRBV9 combines with J gene TRBJ2-7, with 9 bases identical to TRBD2. The CDR3 sequence is 15 residues long. Germline CDR1 SGDLS, CDR2 YYNGEE. The J segment lost 6 bases and the V segment lost 4 bases, leaving 11 bases of the junction unmatched. The CDR3 loop reads CASSRLGSGSGEQYF. The CDR3 coding sequence is TGTGCCAGCAGCCGCCTGGGTAGCGGGAGTGGCGAGCAGTACTTC.

The rearrangement links TRBV5-4 to TRBJ2-3; D remains ambiguous. The CDR3 is made up of 16 amino acids. Germline CDR1 reads SGHNT; CDR2 reads YYREEE (reference sequence). Trimming removed 0 bases from V and 11 bases from J, with 22 bases in between. The CDR3 spells CASSLAGNLGQLGQYF. As DNA, the CDR3 is TGTGCCAGCAGCTTGGCCGGAAACCTAGGCCAATTAGGGCAGTATTTT. Drawing the rest from reference TRBV5-4 and TRBJ2-3, the complete variable domain is ETGVTQSPTHLIKTRGQQVTLRCSSQSGHNTVSWYQQALGQGPQFIFQYYREEENGRGNFPPRFSGLQFPNYSSELNVNALELDDSALYLCASSLAGNLGQLGQYFGPGTRLTVL.

J is TRBJ2-3 and V is TRBV27; a possible D gene is TRBD1 (7 bases). V was clipped by 9 bases and J by 0 bases, with 16 bases between them. The CDR3 spans 15 residues. Germline CDR1 MNHEY, CDR2 SMNVEV (reference sequence). The CDR3 loop reads CASSGGTTSTDTQYF. The CDR3 nucleotides read TGTGCCAGTTCAGGGGGGACAACTAGCACAGATACGCAGTATTTT.

The chain uses TRBV9 and TRBJ2-7; the D is unclear. The CDR3 consists of 13 residues. The germline V gene encodes CDR1 SGDLS and CDR2 YYNGEE. V lost 3 bases, J lost 3 bases, and 10 bases lay in between. CDR3 nucleotide sequence: TGTGCCAGCAGCGCGGAGAATGGCTACGAGCAGTACTTC. As protein: CASSAENGYEQYF.

V usage is TRBV27 and J usage is TRBJ1-4; D gene unclear. V was trimmed by 8 bases and J by 5 bases, leaving 30 bases between them. Germline V gives CDR1 MNHEY, CDR2 SMNVEV (reference sequence). The CDR3 covers 19 residues. This CDR3 reads CASGSYYGVVGTWNEKLFF. Written as DNA, the CDR3 is TGTGCCAGCGGATCCTATTACGGGGTAGTGGGAACTTGGAATGAAAAACTGTTTTTT.

This chain connects TRBV4-3 to TRBJ2-7; 13 bases are shared with TRBD2. V lost 3 bases and J lost 6; bases outside the gene matches: 2. Germline V gene sequence: CDR1 LGHNA, CDR2 YSLEER. This CDR3 spans 14 amino acids. The CDR3 sequence: CASSQRLAGGEQYF. The DNA for the CDR3 is TGCGCCAGCAGCCAGAGACTAGCGGGAGGCGAGCAGTACTTC.

The V gene is TRBV10-2, the J gene TRBJ1-1; D is undetermined. Germline-derived CDR1 and CDR2 are WSHSY and SAAADI. CDR3 length: 14 amino acids. V was pared by 3 bases and J by 1 base, with 9 bases between. The CDR3 nucleotides are TGCGCCAGCAGTGATCGGAGCCGGAACACTGAAGCTTTCTTT. Residues: CASSDRSRNTEAFF.

The gene calls are TRBV18 and TRBJ1-2, with D maybe TRBD1 (6 bases). CDR1 KGHSH and CDR2 LQKENI come from the germline V gene. V dropped 2 bases and J dropped 6 bases, with 13 bases sitting between them. CDR3 length: 14 amino acids. This CDR3 reads CASSPETGSHGYTF. The CDR3 nucleotides are TGTGCCAGCTCACCAGAAACAGGGAGCCATGGCTACACCTTC.

The genes are TRBV6-4 and TRBJ1-5; D is undetermined. Trimming stripped 3 bases from V and 0 bases from J, with 12 bases between. The CDR3 length is 16 residues. In germline, CDR1 is MRHNA, CDR2 SNTAGT. CDR3 residues: CASSEELRNSNQPQHF. The CDR3 coding sequence is TGTGCCAGCAGTGAGGAATTGAGGAATAGCAATCAGCCCCAGCATTTT.

This rearrangement joins TRBV23-1 to TRBJ1-1; D is unresolved. TRBV23-1 counts as an open reading frame of uncertain function. With 0 bases removed from V and 4 bases from J, the gap between germline ends came to 9 bases. The CDR3 is 14 amino acids. In DNA form, the CDR3 reads TGCGCCAGCAGTCAATCGTACGAGGGCACTGAAGCTTTCTTT. It specifies CASSQSYEGTEAFF.

The chain joins TRBV5-1 to TRBJ2-7; maybe TRBD2 (6 bases). Germline CDR1 is SGHRS and CDR2 is YFSETQ. V shed 0 bases and J shed 2 bases, with 12 bases lying between them. This CDR3 spans 15 amino acids. The CDR3 sequence: CASSLGGGLPYEQYF. DNA for the CDR3: TGCGCCAGCAGCTTGGGTGGGGGGTTGCCCTACGAGCAGTACTTC.

This sequence joins TRBV7-2 and TRBJ1-5; TRBD1 aligns across 10 bases. The CDR3 runs to 15 residues. Germline loops: CDR1 SGHTA, CDR2 FQGNSA. The ends lost 5 bases at V and 7 bases at J; junction bases unmatched: 8. CDR3 bases: TGTGCCAGCAGCCTACGACAGGGGGCCGGGCAGCCCCAGCATTTT. This encodes CASSLRQGAGQPQHF.

This clone was seen many times. CDR3 sequence reads: CASSGTAIYEQYF. In DNA form, the CDR3 reads TGTGCCAGCAGTGGGACAGCGATCTACGAGCAGTACTTC. The chain recombines TRBV6-5 with TRBJ2-7; 7 nucleotides agree with TRBD1. J gave up 3 bases and V 5 bases, and 4 bases lay outside the gene matches. Germline CDR1 and CDR2: MNHEY and SVGAGI. CDR3 size: 13 residues.

This clone has a handful of counts. The rearrangement joins TRBV7-9 to TRBJ1-5, with a tentative D call TRBD1 (5 bases). V gave up 4 bases and J gave up 5 bases, with 15 bases separating them. The CDR3 spans 15 residues. Germline CDR1 SEHNR, CDR2 FQNEAQ (reference sequence). The CDR3 loop reads CASSSLVGGDQPQHF. The CDR3 DNA reads as TGTGCCAGCAGCTCGTTAGTTGGGGGGGATCAGCCCCAGCATTTT.

There are a few counts of this clone. This chain connects TRBV19 to TRBJ1-5, with TRBD1 matching over 7 bases. V lost 5 bases to trimming and J lost 15 bases; unmatched junction nucleotides: 10. This CDR3 has 12 residues. CDR1 is LNHDA and CDR2 is SQIVND in the germline V gene (reference sequence). The CDR3 DNA follows: TGTGCCAGTAGTCTAAACAGGGGCGGCAGGCATTTT. Its translation: CASSLNRGGRHF.

The V call is TRBV19, the J call TRBJ2-7; D perhaps matches TRBD1 (6 bases). The germline V gene encodes CDR1 LNHDA and CDR2 SQIVND (reference sequence). V was trimmed by 6 bases and J by 2 bases, leaving 14 bases between them. CDR3 length equals 14 residues. Written as DNA, the CDR3 is TGTGCCAGTAGACCCGGGACACCTCCCTACGAGCAGTACTTC. This encodes CASRPGTPPYEQYF.

The chain links TRBV4-1 to TRBJ2-1; 9 bases are a match to TRBD2. The CDR3 spans 14 residues. From germline, CDR1 is MGHRA and CDR2 YSYEKL. V lost 5 bases to trimming and J lost 8 bases; unmatched junction nucleotides: 7. The CDR3 reads CASSLQAGGYEQFF. CDR3 nucleotide sequence: TGCGCCAGCAGCTTGCAAGCGGGAGGCTATGAGCAGTTCTTC.

This chain connects TRBV10-3 to TRBJ2-7; possibly TRBD2 for D (6 bases). V lost 6 bases, J lost 3 bases, and 18 bases lay in between. There are 15 residues in the CDR3. The germline V gene encodes CDR1 ENHRY and CDR2 SYGVKD. The DNA of the CDR3 is TGTGCCATCAGATCCGAGACTAGGTTGCGCTACGAGCAGTACTTC. Translating it yields CAIRSETRLRYEQYF.

This rearrangement joins TRBV9 to TRBJ2-1; D is uncertain. The germline CDR1 and CDR2 sequences are SGDLS and YYNGEE. V lost 3 bases and J 8 bases, leaving 12 bases between the germline ends. The CDR3 has 13 amino acids. CDR3 DNA sequence: TGTGCCAGCAGCGCTAGAGAAGTCGATGAGCAGTTCTTC. Translating it yields CASSAREVDEQFF.